A selection of T cell receptor beta chains follows, all from one sample in a study of control samples from healthy donors and cancer patients. TCRdb's table, derived via immunoSEQ multiplex PCR, lists solely in-frame clones and lacks some. The repertoire consists of about 190,000 clones, with 85% to 95% occurring once and the leading ten covering roughly 1.6%. The sequenced sample was blood. Every receptor here comes from a man in his late teens or twenties in good health. Both conserved end residues are part of each CDR3. Each record gives: J gene, V gene, CDR3 protein.

>TRBJ2-5|TRBV11-2
CASSTLPGETQYF
>TRBJ1-1|TRBV14
CASSQAVPRHTEAFF
>TRBJ2-1|TRBV7-2
CASSLGQNNEQFF
>TRBJ2-7|TRBV4-1
CASSQRPVRQTGEQYF
>TRBJ2-1|TRBV5-1
CASSLVGTGGNPYNEQFF
>TRBJ1-2|TRBV9
CASSTQTGGELVYGYTF
>TRBJ2-5|TRBV5-1
CASSPGTGEETQYF
>TRBJ2-7|TRBV7-3
CASSRQGIADEQYF
>TRBJ1-4|TRBV7-9
CASSPTGVLEKLFF
>TRBJ1-2|TRBV7-2
CASSLGGDNYGYTF
>TRBJ1-2|TRBV27
CASSPARQFNYGYTF
>TRBJ1-5|TRBV2
CASTGGGQPQHF
>TRBJ2-7|TRBV6-5
CASSRDFFSYEQYF
>TRBJ1-2|TRBV27
CASRSVGGGIGYTF
>TRBJ2-1|TRBV14
CASSPEDRGQGNEQFF
>TRBJ1-1|TRBV2
CASCQGVNTEAFF
>TRBJ2-3|TRBV10-2
CASSEGQGLRLYF
>TRBJ2-7|TRBV3-1/TRBV3-2
CASSQGGGLSYEQYF
>TRBJ2-5|TRBV7-6
CASSLDQETQYF
>TRBJ1-2|TRBV3-1/TRBV3-2
CASSQDPASFGYTF
>TRBJ2-7|TRBV4-1
CASSQVQGYEQYF
>TRBJ1-1|TRBV18
CASSLGFNTEAFF
>TRBJ1-2|TRBV7-2
CASSPLGKGSLNYGYTF
>TRBJ2-7|TRBV7-9
CASSFGTSSNEQYF
>TRBJ1-1|TRBV15
CATREGAEAFF
>TRBJ2-7|TRBV20-1
CSAPTLYEQYF
>TRBJ1-4|TRBV18
CASSPSATNEKLFF
>TRBJ1-6|TRBV18
CASSDGAYNSPLHF
>TRBJ1-2|TRBV7-2
CASSLEGRVGHGYTF
>TRBJ2-3|TRBV18
CASSPYREDTQYF
>TRBJ1-5|TRBV15
CATSSIQGASGQPQHF
>TRBJ2-7|TRBV14
CASSQWTGKDEQYF
>TRBJ1-6|TRBV9
CASSDRGDMGPLHF
>TRBJ1-6|TRBV27
CASSLKSSYNSPLHF
>TRBJ1-3|TRBV3-1/TRBV3-2
CASSQLGENTIYF
>TRBJ1-5|TRBV19
CASSIATGGRGNQPQHF
>TRBJ1-4|TRBV30
CAWSVPPPGKLFF
>TRBJ2-7|TRBV20-1
CSASHSYEQYF
>TRBJ2-1|TRBV5-6
CASSLPGTGNEQFF
>TRBJ2-2|TRBV5-1
CASSLEAGFGELFF
>TRBJ1-5|TRBV30
CAWSGSNQPQHF
>TRBJ2-7|TRBV18
CASSPNREEFYEQYF
>TRBJ1-2|TRBV18
CASSPTGANYGYTF
>TRBJ2-7|TRBV11-2
CASSRTVISYEQYF
>TRBJ1-2|TRBV29-1
CSVVRDGYTF
>TRBJ2-7|TRBV15
CATSRDYSGGSDEQYF
>TRBJ1-4|TRBV2
CASSPTGHGNEKLFF
>TRBJ1-1|TRBV28
CASRSSQGFDTEAFF
>TRBJ2-2|TRBV7-9
CASTWSRATGELFF
>TRBJ2-7|TRBV4-1
CASSQGFRGTEQYF
>TRBJ2-6|TRBV5-5
CASSLRWSGANVLTF
>TRBJ1-5|TRBV5-1
CASSAGTYGNQPQHF
>TRBJ1-2|TRBV18
CASSPSGDNYGYTF
>TRBJ1-1|TRBV5-1
CASSLPTGENTEAFF
>TRBJ1-6|TRBV5-1
CASSSTGEGGSYNSPLHF
>TRBJ2-2|TRBV19
CASSWAGTGELFF
>TRBJ2-3|TRBV24-1
CATSGEGRSTDTQYF
>TRBJ2-7|TRBV7-2
CASSEWTSGGEQYF
>TRBJ1-5|TRBV12-5
CASGLVSGNNQPQHF
>TRBJ1-2|TRBV18
CASSPSGDYGYTF